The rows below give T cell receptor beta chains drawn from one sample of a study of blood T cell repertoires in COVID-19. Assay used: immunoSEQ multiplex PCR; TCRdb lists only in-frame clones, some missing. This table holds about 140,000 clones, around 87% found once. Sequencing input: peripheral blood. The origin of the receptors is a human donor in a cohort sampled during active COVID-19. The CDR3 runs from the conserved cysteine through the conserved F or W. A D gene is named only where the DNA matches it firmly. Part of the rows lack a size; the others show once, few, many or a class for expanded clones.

cdr3_aa: CASSSTSGVYNEQFF
cdr3_nt: TGTGCCAGCAGTAGCACTAGCGGGGTCTACAATGAGCAGTTCTTC
d_call: TRBD2
clone_size: few
cdr3_length: 15
j_call: TRBJ2-1
v_call: TRBV27

cdr3_aa: CASSGAGFTGELFF
cdr3_nt: TGTGCCAGCAGTGGAGCAGGGTTCACCGGGGAGCTGTTTTTT
d_call: -
clone_size: once
cdr3_length: 14
j_call: TRBJ2-2
v_call: TRBV28

cdr3_aa: CATSGGLGNNEQFF
cdr3_nt: TGTGCCACCAGCGGGGGACTAGGAAACAATGAGCAGTTCTTC
d_call: TRBD2
clone_size: -
cdr3_length: 14
j_call: TRBJ2-1
v_call: TRBV15

cdr3_aa: CASSNSDLPGGDEQYF
cdr3_nt: TGTGCCAGCAGCAACTCGGACTTACCGGGAGGAGACGAGCAGTACTTC
d_call: TRBD2
clone_size: -
cdr3_length: 16
j_call: TRBJ2-7
v_call: TRBV11-2

cdr3_aa: CSVQQGSTGNTIYF
cdr3_nt: TGCAGCGTTCAACAGGGGTCAACGGGAAACACCATATATTTT
d_call: TRBD1
clone_size: -
cdr3_length: 14
j_call: TRBJ1-3
v_call: TRBV29-1

cdr3_aa: CASSSKDREQETQYF
cdr3_nt: TGTGCCAGCAGCTCAAAGGACAGGGAGCAAGAGACCCAGTACTTC
d_call: TRBD1
clone_size: -
cdr3_length: 15
j_call: TRBJ2-5
v_call: TRBV7-9

cdr3_aa: CASSQATGIRASPLHF
cdr3_nt: TGTGCCAGCAGCCAAGCCACAGGGATCAGGGCGTCACCCCTCCACTTT
d_call: -
clone_size: -
cdr3_length: 16
j_call: TRBJ1-6
v_call: TRBV3-1/TRBV3-2

cdr3_aa: CASSPFGLADNYEQYF
cdr3_nt: TGTGCCAGTAGTCCCTTCGGACTAGCGGATAACTACGAGCAGTACTTC
d_call: TRBD2
clone_size: -
cdr3_length: 16
j_call: TRBJ2-7
v_call: TRBV19

cdr3_aa: CASSYGTSGRRNEQFF
cdr3_nt: TGTGCCAGCAGTTACGGAACTAGCGGACGCCGCAATGAGCAGTTCTTC
d_call: TRBD2
clone_size: once
cdr3_length: 16
j_call: TRBJ2-1
v_call: TRBV6-6

cdr3_aa: CASGLLQPQHF
cdr3_nt: TGTGCCAGCGGGCTTCTTCAGCCCCAGCATTTT
d_call: -
clone_size: -
cdr3_length: 11
j_call: TRBJ1-5
v_call: TRBV28

cdr3_aa: CASSPPARTDTQYF
cdr3_nt: TGTGCCAGCTCACCACCGGCCAGGACAGATACGCAGTATTTT
d_call: -
clone_size: -
cdr3_length: 14
j_call: TRBJ2-3
v_call: TRBV18

cdr3_aa: CASSPLGTGYHEQYF
cdr3_nt: TGTGCCAGCAGCCCACTCGGGACAGGGTACCACGAGCAGTACTTC
d_call: TRBD1
clone_size: -
cdr3_length: 15
j_call: TRBJ2-7
v_call: TRBV27

cdr3_aa: CASGSGHVAEAFF
cdr3_nt: TGTGCTAGTGGTTCAGGACACGTCGCTGAAGCTTTCTTT
d_call: -
clone_size: -
cdr3_length: 13
j_call: TRBJ1-1
v_call: TRBV12-5

cdr3_aa: CASSLYGTGQTYEQYF
cdr3_nt: TGTGCCAGCAGTTTATATGGGACAGGGCAAACCTACGAGCAGTACTTC
d_call: TRBD1
clone_size: -
cdr3_length: 16
j_call: TRBJ2-7
v_call: TRBV28

cdr3_aa: CASREGAEETQYF
cdr3_nt: TGTGCCAGCAGGGAAGGGGCGGAAGAGACCCAGTACTTC
d_call: -
clone_size: -
cdr3_length: 13
j_call: TRBJ2-5
v_call: TRBV28

cdr3_aa: CASRAGFTEAFF
cdr3_nt: TGTGCCAGCAGGGCAGGGTTCACTGAAGCTTTCTTT
d_call: -
clone_size: -
cdr3_length: 12
j_call: TRBJ1-1
v_call: TRBV28

cdr3_aa: CASSPHGVGEKLFF
cdr3_nt: TGTGCCAGCAGCCCCCACGGGGTAGGGGAAAAACTGTTTTTT
d_call: -
clone_size: -
cdr3_length: 14
j_call: TRBJ1-4
v_call: TRBV3-1/TRBV3-2

cdr3_aa: CASSGQLYEQYF
cdr3_nt: TGTGCCAGCAGTGGACAGCTCTACGAGCAGTACTTC
d_call: -
clone_size: -
cdr3_length: 12
j_call: TRBJ2-7
v_call: TRBV28

cdr3_aa: CASSYEGARNTGELFF
cdr3_nt: TGTGCCAGCAGTTACGAGGGGGCGCGGAACACCGGGGAGCTGTTTTTT
d_call: TRBD1
clone_size: once
cdr3_length: 16
j_call: TRBJ2-2
v_call: TRBV6-5

cdr3_aa: CASSFVSSNSPLHF
cdr3_nt: TGTGCCAGCAGCTTTGTAAGCTCAAATTCACCCCTCCACTTT
d_call: -
clone_size: -
cdr3_length: 14
j_call: TRBJ1-6
v_call: TRBV7-8

cdr3_aa: CASSLDRGPYNSPLHF
cdr3_nt: TGTGCCAGCAGCTTGGACCGAGGGCCCTATAATTCACCCCTCCACTTT
d_call: -
clone_size: -
cdr3_length: 16
j_call: TRBJ1-6
v_call: TRBV5-6

cdr3_aa: CASSSTGVEQYF
cdr3_nt: TGTGCCAGCAGCTCTACAGGGGTAGAGCAGTACTTC
d_call: TRBD1
clone_size: -
cdr3_length: 12
j_call: TRBJ2-7
v_call: TRBV7-9

cdr3_aa: CASSPGTGHYEQYF
cdr3_nt: TGTGCCAGCAGCCCCGGGACAGGGCACTACGAGCAGTACTTC
d_call: TRBD1
clone_size: -
cdr3_length: 14
j_call: TRBJ2-7
v_call: TRBV11-2

cdr3_aa: CASSERTSLYEQYF
cdr3_nt: TGTGCCAGCTCAGAACGGACTAGCCTCTACGAGCAGTACTTC
d_call: TRBD2
clone_size: few
cdr3_length: 14
j_call: TRBJ2-7
v_call: TRBV18

cdr3_aa: CASSYEGGSPLHF
cdr3_nt: TGTGCCAGCAGTTACGAGGGTGGGTCACCCCTCCACTTT
d_call: -
clone_size: -
cdr3_length: 13
j_call: TRBJ1-6
v_call: TRBV6-5

cdr3_aa: CASSLGAGGQTGELFF
cdr3_nt: TGTGCTAGCAGCTTAGGTGCAGGGGGGCAGACCGGGGAGCTGTTTTTT
d_call: -
clone_size: -
cdr3_length: 16
j_call: TRBJ2-2
v_call: TRBV7-7

cdr3_aa: CDPQGTGFTEAFF
cdr3_nt: TGCGACCCTCAGGGGACAGGGTTCACTGAAGCTTTCTTT
d_call: TRBD1
clone_size: -
cdr3_length: 13
j_call: TRBJ1-1
v_call: TRBV5-1

cdr3_aa: CARIYRGSLGGGYTF
cdr3_nt: TGTGCCAGAATTTACAGGGGGTCCCTAGGGGGTGGCTACACCTTC
d_call: TRBD1
clone_size: -
cdr3_length: 15
j_call: TRBJ1-2
v_call: TRBV5-3